The present TCR beta chain was sequenced within a study of beta chain features in type 1 diabetes. Study summary: The patient and healthy donor groups were comparable for age, gender and cell yields. Study-wide results and caveats: PCR might preferentially amplify shorter templates, equally in patients and controls. TCRB CDR3 length was moderately but significantly reduced in all four CD4+ subsets of Type 1 diabetes patients.

The entirety of the isolated RNA underwent reverse transcription, so expressed TCRB transcripts were sequenced. The repertoire was sequenced with immunoSEQ multiplex PCR; TCRdb's copy has only in-frame clones and lacks some. This table has about 140,000 clones, about 9.1% appearing once. Germline CDR1 reads LGHNA; CDR2 reads YSLEER. V lost 4 bases to trimming and J lost 4 bases; unmatched junction nucleotides: 6. The CDR3 runs to 17 residues. In this sample, this clone turned up a few times. Antigen unknown. The source is a middle-aged woman in good health. The chain uses TRBV4-3 and TRBJ2-1, with 14 bases matching TRBD2. Sequenced sample: central memory CD4+ T cells from blood. The CDR3 protein is CASSPYWTSGGYNEQFF. In DNA, the CDR3 is TGCGCCAGCAGCCCCTATTGGACTAGCGGGGGGTACAATGAGCAGTTCTTC.